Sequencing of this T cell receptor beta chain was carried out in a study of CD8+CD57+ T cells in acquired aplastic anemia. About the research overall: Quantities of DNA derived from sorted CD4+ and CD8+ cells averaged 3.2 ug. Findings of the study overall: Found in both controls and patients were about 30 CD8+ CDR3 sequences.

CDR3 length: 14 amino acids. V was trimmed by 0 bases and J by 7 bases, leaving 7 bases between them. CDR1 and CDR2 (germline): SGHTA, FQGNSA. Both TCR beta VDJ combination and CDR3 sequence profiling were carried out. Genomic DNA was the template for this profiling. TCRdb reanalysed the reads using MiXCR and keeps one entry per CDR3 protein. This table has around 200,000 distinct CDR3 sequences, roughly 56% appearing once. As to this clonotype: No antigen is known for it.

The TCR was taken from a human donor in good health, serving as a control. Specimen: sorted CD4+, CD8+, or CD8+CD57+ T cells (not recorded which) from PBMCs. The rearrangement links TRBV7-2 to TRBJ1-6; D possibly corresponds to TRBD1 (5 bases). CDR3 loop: CASSLAGQNSPLHF. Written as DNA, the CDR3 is TGTGCCAGCAGCTTAGCGGGGCAAAATTCACCCCTCCACTTT. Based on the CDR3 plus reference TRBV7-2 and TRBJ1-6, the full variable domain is GAGVSQSPSNKVTEKGKDVELRCDPISGHTALYWYRQSLGQGLEFLIYFQGNSAPDKSGLPSDRFSAERTGGSVSTLTIQRTQQEDSAVYLCASSLAGQNSPLHFGNGTRLTVT.